One sample yielded the 11 T cell receptor beta chains listed below, sequenced in a study of immune reconstitution after stem cell transplant in scleroderma (dated by TCRdb to 2017 to 2019). Library creation used RT-PCR. Sequenced on an Illumina MiSeq. TCRdb's own reprocessing of the public reads used fastp at Q25 and MiXCR and kept productive beta chains. Rows are combined by CDR3 protein, so each entry shows the most common genes and DNA. The sample table records around 3,500 distinct CDR3 sequences; 4.5% to 6.5% of these occur just once. Less than 20% of the sample goes to the ten largest clones. Sample collection occurred before or after autologous hematopoietic stem cell transplantation (not recorded which). The receptors originated from a female donor with systemic sclerosis.

This clonotype is judged medium-sized. The V gene is TRBV12-3 or TRBV12-4, the J gene TRBJ2-5; D is unresolved. The CDR3 consists of 13 residues. V lost 5 bases, J lost 5 bases, and 12 bases lay in between. For the CDR3, the DNA is TGTGCCAGCAGTCCGACGGCTGGGGAGACCCAGTACTTC. Protein sequence: CASSPTAGETQYF.

This clonotype is labeled medium-sized (0.01 to 0.1%). V usage is TRBV5-1 and J usage is TRBJ2-1; 9 positions agree with TRBD2. The CDR3 sequence is 14 residues long. The germline V gene has CDR1 SGHRS and CDR2 YFSETQ. The ends lost 2 bases at V and 7 bases at J; junction bases unmatched: 4. The DNA for the CDR3 is TGCGCCAGCAGCTTTGCGGGGGGGCCAAATGAGCAGTTCTTC. Protein product: CASSFAGGPNEQFF. Complete variable domain (other parts from reference TRBV5-1 and TRBJ2-1): KAGVTQTPRYLIKTRGQQVTLSCSPISGHRSVSWYQQTPGQGLQFLFEYFSETQRNKGNFPGRFSGRQFSNSRSEMNVSTLELGDSALYLCASSFAGGPNEQFFGPGTRLTVL.

This clonotype has more than one count but fewer than ten. The chain uses TRBV3-1 and TRBJ1-5, with D perhaps TRBD1 (5 bases). The V end lost 0 bases, the J end lost 2 bases, and 14 bases lay between the germline ends. Germline loops: CDR1 LGHDT, CDR2 YNNKEL (reference sequence). This CDR3 is 17 amino acids long. The CDR3 DNA reads as TGTGCCAGCAGCCAAGATCCCCGGGGAGGGGGCAATCAGCCCCAGCATTTT. Protein: CASSQDPRGGGNQPQHF.

At least ten counts were recorded for this clonotype. The chain has TRBV15 and TRBJ1-5; 11 nucleotides agree with TRBD1. This CDR3 spans 18 amino acids. The V segment lost 7 bases and the J segment 1 base; nucleotides outside the gene matches: 12. Germline CDR1 is LNHNV and CDR2 is YYDKDF (reference sequence). The CDR3 loop reads CATTHVRGQGESNQPQHF. The CDR3 DNA is TGTGCCACCACACACGTGAGGGGACAGGGGGAGAGCAATCAGCCCCAGCATTTT.

This clonotype was seen a few times. The chain carries TRBV7-2 and TRBJ2-1; tentatively, D is TRBD1 (6 bases). The CDR3 is made up of 15 amino acids. The V and J ends lost 4 bases and 6 bases respectively, with 16 bases between them. CDR1 and CDR2 from the germline V gene are SGHTA and FQGNSA. The CDR3 is CASSSMDSPINEQFF. In DNA, the CDR3 is TGTGCCAGCAGCTCAATGGACAGCCCCATCAATGAGCAGTTCTTC.

By share, this clonotype counts as medium-sized. DNA for the CDR3: TGTGCCAGCAGTGCCCAGGGACAGAGCAATCAGCCCCAGCATTTT. Its protein is CASSAQGQSNQPQHF. The chain employs TRBV27 and TRBJ1-5, with TRBD1 matching over 7 bases. The CDR3 is 15 amino acids. The germline V gene has CDR1 MNHEY and CDR2 SMNVEV (reference sequence). The ends lost 5 bases at V and 1 base at J; junction bases unmatched: 5.

This clonotype is deemed medium-sized (0.01 to 0.1%). The genes are TRBV11-3 and TRBJ2-3, with D possibly being TRBD1 or TRBD2 (6 bases each). The CDR3 extends over 14 amino acids. Trimming pared 1 base from V and 2 bases from J, leaving 7 bases between. Per the germline V gene, CDR1 is SGHNT and CDR2 is YENEEA. For the CDR3, the DNA is TGTGCCAGCAGCTTAGGGGGGGCCACAGATACGCAGTATTTT. Protein: CASSLGGATDTQYF.

This clonotype is labeled medium-sized. The chain is built from TRBV5-1 and TRBJ2-1; D tentatively reads TRBD1 or TRBD2 (6 bases each). This CDR3 has 16 amino acids. With 0 bases removed from V and 2 bases from J, the gap between germline ends came to 12 bases. Germline V lookup: CDR1 SGHRS, CDR2 YFSETQ. CDR3 protein: CASSLAGAGTYNEQFF. The DNA of the CDR3 is TGCGCCAGCAGCTTGGCGGGGGCTGGGACCTACAATGAGCAGTTCTTC.

This clonotype rates as medium-sized. This chain joins TRBV15 and TRBJ2-7, with 7 positions matching TRBD1. The CDR3 runs to 15 residues. The V and J ends lost 1 base and 2 bases, in that order; junction bases with no gene match: 5. Germline V CDR1 and CDR2: LNHNV, YYDKDF (reference sequence). In DNA form, the CDR3 reads TGTGCCACCAGCAGAGGACAGGGTCCCCCCTACGAGCAGTACTTC. Translated: CATSRGQGPPYEQYF.

This clonotype was found a few times. CDR3 loop: CASSLGASGSTSYEQYF. CDR3 bases: TGTGCCAGCAGCTTAGGCGCTAGCGGGAGTACCTCCTACGAGCAGTACTTC. V gene TRBV7-2 combines with J gene TRBJ2-7, with 10 bases fitting TRBD2. V lost 1 base and J lost 0; bases outside the gene matches: 6. There are 17 residues in the CDR3. Germline values: CDR1 SGHTA, CDR2 FQGNSA.

This clonotype was seen many times. J is TRBJ2-7 and V is TRBV20-1; D possibly uses TRBD1 or TRBD2 (8 bases each). The V and J ends lost 7 bases and 6 bases respectively, with 16 bases between them. Germline CDR1 reads DFQATT; CDR2 reads SNEGSKA (reference sequence). The CDR3 loop spans 12 amino acids. This chain's CDR3 is CSVAGQVVEQYF. CDR3 nucleotide sequence: TGCAGTGTAGCGGGACAGGTAGTCGAGCAGTACTTC.